Listed below are T cell receptor beta chains from one sample, sequenced in a study of blood T cell repertoires in COVID-19. Some clones are missing from TCRdb's copy, which holds only in-frame ones; the method was immunoSEQ multiplex PCR. Found here are around 150,000 clones, less than 85% of them singletons; the top ten hold under 9.5%. The sample comprised peripheral blood. The receptors come from an elderly woman in a cohort sampled during active or convalescent COVID-19. Both conserved end residues are part of each CDR3. The D gene is left open where the match is weak. Only some rows state a clone size, as once, few, many or a class for expanded clones.

clone_size	d_call	v_call	j_call	cdr3_aa	cdr3_nt
once	NA	TRBV5-6	TRBJ1-5	CASSLGQFQPQHF	TGTGCCAGCAGCTTGGGACAGTTTCAGCCCCAGCATTTT
once	TRBD1	TRBV4-1	TRBJ1-2	CASSQAPGTGVYGYTF	TGCGCCAGCAGCCAAGCCCCCGGGACAGGGGTGTATGGCTACACCTTC
NA	TRBD1	TRBV7-9	TRBJ1-2	CASSPITGDYGYTF	TGTGCCAGCAGCCCAATTACAGGGGACTATGGCTACACCTTC
NA	TRBD2	TRBV5-1	TRBJ2-6	CASSYGLAGGKRSGANVLTF	TGCGCCAGCAGCTATGGACTAGCGGGGGGAAAGCGCTCTGGGGCCAACGTCCTGACTTTC
few	NA	TRBV5-4	TRBJ2-5	CASSSYREETQYF	TGTGCCAGCAGCTCGTACAGGGAAGAGACCCAGTACTTC
NA	NA	TRBV6-5	TRBJ2-2	CASSTTGTGELFF	TGTGCCAGCAGTACTACAGGGACCGGGGAGCTGTTTTTT
NA	NA	TRBV6-1	TRBJ1-1	CASSEYAGTEAFF	TGTGCCAGCAGTGAATATGCGGGAACTGAAGCTTTCTTT
NA	NA	TRBV10-1	TRBJ2-3	CATDITSIPPDTQYF	TGCGCCACCGACATCACTTCTATCCCCCCAGATACGCAGTATTTT
NA	NA	TRBV7-9	TRBJ1-2	CASSLALGAGYGYTF	TGTGCCAGCAGCTTAGCGCTCGGAGCGGGCTATGGCTACACCTTC
NA	NA	TRBV19	TRBJ1-3	CASSSDIGNTIYF	TGTGCCAGTAGTTCGGACATCGGAAACACCATATATTTT
NA	TRBD2	TRBV5-5	TRBJ2-1	CASSLFRGGAVNEQFF	TGTGCCAGCAGCTTGTTTCGCGGGGGGGCCGTCAATGAGCAGTTCTTC
NA	NA	TRBV6-5	TRBJ1-1	CASRPWGGESEAFF	TGTGCCAGCAGGCCCTGGGGGGGCGAATCTGAAGCTTTCTTT
NA	TRBD1	TRBV4-1	TRBJ1-5	CASSQAGGHQPQHF	TGCGCCAGCAGCCAAGCAGGGGGCCATCAGCCCCAGCATTTT
NA	NA	TRBV3-1/TRBV3-2	TRBJ1-3	CASSQDLFSGNTIYF	TGTGCCAGCAGCCAAGATCTGTTCTCTGGAAACACCATATATTTT
NA	TRBD1	TRBV18	TRBJ1-2	CASSPGTVGYTF	TGTGCCAGCTCACCGGGGACAGTTGGCTACACCTTC
NA	NA	TRBV7-3	TRBJ2-5	CASSGTTQETQYF	TGTGCCAGCAGCGGGACAACACAAGAGACCCAGTACTTC
NA	NA	TRBV2	TRBJ1-2	CASSPANYGYTF	TGTGCCAGCAGCCCAGCTAACTATGGCTACACCTTC
NA	TRBD1	TRBV10-3	TRBJ1-1	CAIGSSRGATTEAFF	TGTGCCATCGGAAGCTCCAGGGGGGCCACCACTGAAGCTTTCTTT
NA	TRBD2	TRBV11-2	TRBJ2-5	CASSAGGRYQETQYF	TGTGCCAGCAGCGCGGGGGGCCGGTACCAAGAGACCCAGTACTTC
NA	NA	TRBV5-1	TRBJ2-7	CASSPRDTSYEQYF	TGCGCCAGCAGCCCACGGGACACCTCCTACGAGCAGTACTTC
NA	NA	TRBV2	TRBJ1-2	CASSESPGGYGYTF	TGTGCCAGCAGTGAAAGTCCGGGGGGCTATGGCTACACCTTC
few	NA	TRBV28	TRBJ1-2	CASSLIGDNYGYTF	TGTGCCAGCAGTTTAATAGGGGATAACTATGGCTACACCTTC
NA	TRBD1	TRBV4-1	TRBJ2-6	CASSQDRGRSSGANVLTF	TGCGCCAGCAGCCAAGACAGGGGGCGTAGCTCTGGGGCCAACGTCCTGACTTTC
NA	NA	TRBV5-6	TRBJ2-1	CASSLYSLYNEQFF	TGTGCCAGCAGCTTGTACAGCTTATACAATGAGCAGTTCTTC
NA	TRBD1	TRBV27	TRBJ1-5	CASSLYGTGNLGNQPQHF	TGTGCCAGCAGTTTATACGGGACAGGGAATCTTGGCAATCAGCCCCAGCATTTT
NA	NA	TRBV28	TRBJ1-1	CASSLLGGQAFF	TGTGCCAGCAGTTTGCTCGGGGGGCAAGCTTTCTTT
NA	NA	TRBV5-1	TRBJ2-3	CASSPRRVEDTQYF	TGCGCCAGCAGCCCCCGGCGGGTCGAAGATACGCAGTATTTT
NA	NA	TRBV29-1	TRBJ1-1	CSARQDFNTEAFF	TGCAGCGCCCGACAGGATTTTAACACTGAAGCTTTCTTT
many	TRBD1	TRBV7-8	TRBJ1-2	CASSLTGGDYTF	TGTGCCAGCAGCTTAACAGGGGGCGACTACACCTTC
NA	NA	TRBV5-6	TRBJ2-3	CASSFFAGEITSTDTQYF	TGTGCCAGCAGCTTTTTCGCCGGGGAGATAACTAGCACAGATACGCAGTATTTT
NA	TRBD2	TRBV5-1	TRBJ2-3	CASSLVLAGSTDTQYF	TGCGCCAGCAGCTTGGTGCTAGCGGGGAGCACAGATACGCAGTATTTT